The 5 T cell receptor beta chains below come from one sample, sequenced in a study of T cells in Graves' hyperthyroidism and ophthalmopathy. RNA transcripts yielded amplified TCR beta CDR3 regions. A set of HTBI primers served as the primers for a first-round RT-PCR of the TCR CDR3. TCRdb passed the multiplex PCR reads through MiXCR, listing each CDR3 protein once. The sample includes around 440,000 distinct CDR3 sequences, about a sixth of them seen just once. The sample consisted of blood. The receptors originated from a woman younger than 35 with Graves' hyperthyroidism.

This clonotype has just a few counts. The DNA of the CDR3 is TGTGCCAGTAGTATAGGACCGACAAAATACAATGAGCAGTTCTTC. This codes for CASSIGPTKYNEQFF. V usage is TRBV19 and J usage is TRBJ2-1, with no clear D. V lost 1 base to trimming and J lost 4 bases, with 11 bases between them. The CDR3 runs 15 residues. Germline CDR1 reads LNHDA; CDR2 reads SQIVND (reference sequence).

This clonotype was seen ten or more times. The rearrangement uses TRBV2 and TRBJ2-1; 10 bases map to TRBD1. This CDR3 spans 15 amino acids. Looked up from germline, CDR1 is SNHLY and CDR2 is FYNNEI. V lost 7 bases to trimming and J lost 6 bases; unmatched junction nucleotides: 9. CDR3 protein: CASNRRDRGVNEQFF. The CDR3 DNA sequence: TGTGCCAGCAACCGGAGGGACAGGGGTGTCAATGAGCAGTTCTTC.

The V call is TRBV2, the J call TRBJ2-1; D might be TRBD2 (5 bases). CDR1 is SNHLY, CDR2 FYNNEI, per germline. The CDR3 length is 14 residues. Trimming removed 3 bases from V and 1 base from J, with 7 bases in between. CDR3 protein: CASSDGKSYNEQFF. The CDR3, as DNA: TGTGCCAGCAGTGACGGGAAATCCTACAATGAGCAGTTCTTC. Filled out from reference TRBV2 and TRBJ2-1, the complete variable domain reads EPEVTQTPSHQVTQMGQEVILRCVPISNHLYFYWYRQILGQKVEFLVSFYNNEISEKSEIFDDQFSVERPDGSNFTLKIRSTKLEDSAMYFCASSDGKSYNEQFFGPGTRLTVL.

This clonotype was seen repeatedly, ten times or more. V is TRBV19 and J is TRBJ1-1; D is perhaps TRBD1 (6 bases). The V gene's germline CDR1 is LNHDA and CDR2 SQIVND (reference sequence). The CDR3 sequence is 17 residues long. V lost 5 bases, J lost 1 base, and 20 bases lay in between. The CDR3, as DNA: TGTGCCAGTAGTCTACAGGGCCTGGGGTCGGCGAACACTGAAGCTTTCTTT. Encoded protein: CASSLQGLGSANTEAFF.

The rearrangement uses TRBV30 and TRBJ1-2, with 9 bases aligning to TRBD1. The V and J ends lost 3 bases and 8 bases, in that order; junction bases with no gene match: 7. The germline gives CDR1 GTSNPN, CDR2 SVGIG (reference sequence). This CDR3 has 13 amino acids. Written as DNA, the CDR3 is TGTGCCTGGAGGCATACAGGGGGCGGAGGCTACACCTTC. The encoded protein is CAWRHTGGGGYTF.